This T cell receptor (beta chain) was observed in a study of PD-1 blockade in classical Hodgkin lymphoma. General study findings and limits: Newly diagnosed patients reportedly trailed healthy donors in baseline TCR diversity.

Here immunoSEQ multiplex PCR was the method, and the copy in TCRdb shows in-frame clones only, minus some. Found here are 27,000 or so clones, about two thirds of them singletons; the top ten hold 3% to 4.5%. Of note for this clone: Its specificity is unknown.

The time point denotes: cycle 4 day 1 (C4D1), after five to seven weeks of nivolumab. All trial patients relapsed after autologous stem cell transplantation. Trimming cost V 5 bases and J 0 bases, with 11 bases left between them. The CDR3 covers 15 residues. Per germline, CDR1 MNHNS and CDR2 SASEGT. J is TRBJ1-5 and V is TRBV6-1, with a possible D match to TRBD1 (5 bases). The clonotype was recovered from a human donor with classical Hodgkin lymphoma. The sequences come from peripheral blood mononuclear cells (PBMCs), collected before the fourth cycle of nivolumab. The DNA of the CDR3 is TGTGCCAGCAGTATTTCAGGGTATAGCAATCAGCCCCAGCATTTT. Encoded protein: CASSISGYSNQPQHF.